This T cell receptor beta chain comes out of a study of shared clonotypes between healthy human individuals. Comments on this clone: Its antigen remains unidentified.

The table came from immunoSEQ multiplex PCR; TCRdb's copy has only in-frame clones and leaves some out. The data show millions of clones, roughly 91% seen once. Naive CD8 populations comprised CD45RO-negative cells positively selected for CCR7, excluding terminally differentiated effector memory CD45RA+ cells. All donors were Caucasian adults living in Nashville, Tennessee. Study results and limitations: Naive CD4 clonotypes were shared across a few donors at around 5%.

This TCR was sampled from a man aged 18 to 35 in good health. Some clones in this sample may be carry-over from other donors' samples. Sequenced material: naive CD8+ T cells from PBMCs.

CDR3: CASSALGGINEKLFF. CDR3 sequence (DNA): TGTGCCAGCAGCGCACTAGGGGGGATTAATGAAAAACTGTTTTTT. The chain is built from TRBV7-8 and TRBJ1-4; a weak D match, TRBD1 (6 bases). CDR3 size: 15 residues. The V gene lost 5 bases and the J gene lost 4 bases, with 14 bases spanning the gap. Per the germline V gene, CDR1 is SGHVS and CDR2 is FQNEAQ.